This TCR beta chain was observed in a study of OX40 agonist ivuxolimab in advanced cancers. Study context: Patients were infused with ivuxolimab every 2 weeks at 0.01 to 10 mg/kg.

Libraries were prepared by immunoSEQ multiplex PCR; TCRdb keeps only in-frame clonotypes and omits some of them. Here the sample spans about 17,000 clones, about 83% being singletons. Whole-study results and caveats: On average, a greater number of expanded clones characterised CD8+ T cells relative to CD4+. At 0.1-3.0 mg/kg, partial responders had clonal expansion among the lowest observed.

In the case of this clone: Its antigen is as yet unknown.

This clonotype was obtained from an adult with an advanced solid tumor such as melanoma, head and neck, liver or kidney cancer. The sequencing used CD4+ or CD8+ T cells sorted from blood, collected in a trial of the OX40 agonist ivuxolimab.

The CDR3 sequence is CASSASSFEQFF. In nucleotides, the CDR3 is TGTGCCAGCAGTGCATCTAGCTTTGAGCAGTTCTTC. The chain links TRBV2 to TRBJ2-1; TRBD2 is a possible D gene (5 bases). This CDR3 spans 12 amino acids. Trimming left V 4 bases short and J 9 bases short, with 10 bases between. Germline CDR1 is SNHLY and CDR2 is FYNNEI.